This T cell receptor (beta chain) comes out of a study of CD8 T cells in Susac syndrome. Germline V lookup: CDR1 SQVTM, CDR2 ANQGSEA. CDR3 length: 13 residues. Unmatched junction bases numbered 2, after V lost 2 bases and J lost 4 bases. Recently defined diagnostic criteria classed the Susac syndrome patients as definite or probable. RNA was extracted with the RNeasy kit, and a quantity of 0.5 to 1 ug was reverse transcribed using random hexamers. TCRdb called the immunoSEQ multiplex PCR reads again in MiXCR, with one record for every CDR3 protein. The data contain about 140,000 distinct CDR3 sequences, approximately 95% of them singletons.

This chain links TRBV29-1 with TRBJ2-7, with 10 nucleotides matching TRBD1. Sequencing input: CD4+ T cells from PBMCs. This TCR came from a human donor with Susac syndrome. CDR3 nucleotide sequence: TGCAGCGTTGAAAGGGACAGGGGATACGAGCAGTACTTC. It translates to CSVERDRGYEQYF.